This T cell receptor (beta chain) came from a study of T cell responses to AZD1222 COVID-19 vaccine. Measured with immunoSEQ multiplex PCR; TCRdb has only the in-frame clones, and not every one. This sample has roughly 140,000 clones, with 87% found just once. The CDR3 spans 17 residues. The V and J ends lost 6 bases and 4 bases respectively, with 24 bases between them. CDR1 is MDHEN, CDR2 SYDVKM, per germline. The chain employs TRBV28 and TRBJ1-2, with a possible D match to TRBD1 (6 bases). This sample comprised peripheral blood, obtained 28 days after the second AZD1222 dose. This TCR derives from an adult who received the AZD1222 COVID-19 vaccine. DNA of the CDR3: TGTGCCAGCAGCCGCCTGGCCAGGGGCGGGTCCAGCTATGGCTACACCTTC. Protein product: CASSRLARGGSSYGYTF.